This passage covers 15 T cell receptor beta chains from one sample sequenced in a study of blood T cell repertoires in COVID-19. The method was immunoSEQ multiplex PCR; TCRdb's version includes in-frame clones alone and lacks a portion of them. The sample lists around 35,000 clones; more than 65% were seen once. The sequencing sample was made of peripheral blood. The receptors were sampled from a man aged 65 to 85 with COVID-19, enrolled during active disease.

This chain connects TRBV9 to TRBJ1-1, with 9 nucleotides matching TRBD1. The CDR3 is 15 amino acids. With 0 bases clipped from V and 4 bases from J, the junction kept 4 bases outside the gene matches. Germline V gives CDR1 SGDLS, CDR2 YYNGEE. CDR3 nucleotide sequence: TGTGCCAGCAGCGTAGAGGGACAGGGCTTCACTGAAGCTTTCTTT. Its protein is CASSVEGQGFTEAFF.

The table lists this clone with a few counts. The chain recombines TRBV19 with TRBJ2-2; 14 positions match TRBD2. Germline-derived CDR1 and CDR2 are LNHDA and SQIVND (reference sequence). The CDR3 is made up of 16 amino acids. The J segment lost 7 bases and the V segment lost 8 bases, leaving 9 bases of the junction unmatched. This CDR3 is CASGGLAGVRIGELFF. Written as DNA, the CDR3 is TGTGCCAGTGGGGGACTAGCGGGAGTTAGGATCGGGGAGCTGTTTTTT.

The CDR3 DNA is TGTGCCAGCAGTTTACCGGGGAGGCTTATCTATGGCTACACCTTC. Translation: CASSLPGRLIYGYTF. The rearrangement links TRBV28 to TRBJ1-2, with D uncertain. Germline V gene lookup returns CDR1 MDHEN and CDR2 SYDVKM. V lost 2 bases to trimming and J lost 4 bases, with 14 bases between them. This CDR3 contains 15 residues.

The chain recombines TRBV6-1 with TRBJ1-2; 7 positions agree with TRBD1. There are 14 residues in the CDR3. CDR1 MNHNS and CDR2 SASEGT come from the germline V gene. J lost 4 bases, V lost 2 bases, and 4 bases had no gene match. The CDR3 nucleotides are TGTGCCAGCAGTGAACCGACAGGGACCTATGGCTACACCTTC. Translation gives CASSEPTGTYGYTF.

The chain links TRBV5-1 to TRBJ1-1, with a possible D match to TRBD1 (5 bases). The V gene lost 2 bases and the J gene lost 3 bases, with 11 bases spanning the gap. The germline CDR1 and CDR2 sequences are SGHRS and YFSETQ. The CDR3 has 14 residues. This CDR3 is CASSFDGGDTEAFF. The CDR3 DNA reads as TGCGCCAGCAGCTTCGACGGGGGAGACACTGAAGCTTTCTTT.

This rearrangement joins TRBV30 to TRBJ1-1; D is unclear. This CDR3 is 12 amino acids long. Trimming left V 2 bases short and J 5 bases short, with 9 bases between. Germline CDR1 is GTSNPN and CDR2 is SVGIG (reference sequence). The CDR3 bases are TGTGCCTGGAGTCCCCAGGCGACTGAAGCTTTCTTT. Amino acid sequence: CAWSPQATEAFF.

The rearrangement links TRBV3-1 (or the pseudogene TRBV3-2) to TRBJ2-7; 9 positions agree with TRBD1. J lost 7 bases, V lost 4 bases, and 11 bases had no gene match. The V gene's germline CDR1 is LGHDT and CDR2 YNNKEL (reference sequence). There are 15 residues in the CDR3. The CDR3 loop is CASSLGTGIIREQYF. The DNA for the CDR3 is TGTGCCAGCAGCCTCGGGACAGGGATTATACGTGAGCAGTACTTC.

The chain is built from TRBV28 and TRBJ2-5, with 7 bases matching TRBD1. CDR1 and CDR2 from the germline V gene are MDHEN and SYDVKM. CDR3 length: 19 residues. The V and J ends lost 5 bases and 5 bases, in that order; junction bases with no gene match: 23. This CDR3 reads CASSDIGKTGVGRWETQYF. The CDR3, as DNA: TGTGCCAGCAGTGATATCGGAAAAACAGGGGTGGGTAGATGGGAGACCCAGTACTTC.

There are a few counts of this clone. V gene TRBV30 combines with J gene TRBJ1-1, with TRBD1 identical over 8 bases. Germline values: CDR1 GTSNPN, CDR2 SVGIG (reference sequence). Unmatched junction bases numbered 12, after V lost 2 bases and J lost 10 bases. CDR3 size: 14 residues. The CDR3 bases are TGTGCCTGGAGTAGGGACAGGCCGAAAGTTTCAGCTTTCTTT. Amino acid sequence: CAWSRDRPKVSAFF.

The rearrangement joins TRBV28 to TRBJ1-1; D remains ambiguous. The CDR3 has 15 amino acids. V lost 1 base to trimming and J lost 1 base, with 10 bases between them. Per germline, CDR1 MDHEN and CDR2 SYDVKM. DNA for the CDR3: TGTGCCAGCAGTTTATTGGCCCAACGGAACACTGAAGCTTTCTTT. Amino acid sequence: CASSLLAQRNTEAFF.

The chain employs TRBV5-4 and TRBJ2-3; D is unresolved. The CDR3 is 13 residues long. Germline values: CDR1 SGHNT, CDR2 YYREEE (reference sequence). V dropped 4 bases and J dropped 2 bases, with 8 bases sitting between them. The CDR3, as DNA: TGTGCCAGCAGCATAGAACCCACAGATACGCAGTATTTT. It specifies CASSIEPTDTQYF.

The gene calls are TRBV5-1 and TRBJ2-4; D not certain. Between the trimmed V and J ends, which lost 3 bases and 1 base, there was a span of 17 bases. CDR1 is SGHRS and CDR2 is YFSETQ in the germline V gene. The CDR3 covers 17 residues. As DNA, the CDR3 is TGCGCCAGCAGCTCAAACAATTCCACATTTGCCAAAAACATTCAGTACTTC. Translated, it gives CASSSNNSTFAKNIQYF.

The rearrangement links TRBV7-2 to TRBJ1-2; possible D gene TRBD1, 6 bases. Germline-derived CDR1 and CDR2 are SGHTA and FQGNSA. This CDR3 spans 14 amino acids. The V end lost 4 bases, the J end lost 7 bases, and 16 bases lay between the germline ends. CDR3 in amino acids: CASSSKRSGAGYTF. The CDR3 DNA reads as TGTGCCAGCAGCTCTAAAAGGTCAGGGGCTGGCTACACCTTC.

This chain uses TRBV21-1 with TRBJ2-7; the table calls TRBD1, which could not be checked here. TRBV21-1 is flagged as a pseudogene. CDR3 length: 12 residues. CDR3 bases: TGTGCCAGCATGGGCAGGACCTACGAGCAGTACTTC. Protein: CASMGRTYEQYF.

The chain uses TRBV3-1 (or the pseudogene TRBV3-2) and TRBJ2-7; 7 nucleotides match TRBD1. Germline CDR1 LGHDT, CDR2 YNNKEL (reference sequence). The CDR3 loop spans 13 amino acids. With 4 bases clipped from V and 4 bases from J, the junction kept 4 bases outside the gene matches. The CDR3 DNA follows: TGTGCCAGCAGCCGGGACAGAACTTACGAGCAGTACTTC. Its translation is CASSRDRTYEQYF.